This is a list of T cell receptor beta chains from one sample in a study of identical twins. One entry per CDR3 protein results from TCRdb running MiXCR on the 5' RACE reads. The profile shows 400,000 to 600,000 distinct CDR3 sequences, 20% to 25% of them singletons. The sample was also reused in another study, on yellow fever vaccine responses in identical twins.

The specimen sequenced was CD4+ T cells sorted from blood. These receptors came from a woman under 30 in good health. Each CDR3 is given with its conserved first and last residue. Size values are once, few and many counts, or a class for expanded clones, and some rows have none.

>few|16|TRBV27
CASSSGGTPNTGELFF
>many|15|TRBV12-3/TRBV12-4
CASSLGLGGYNEQFF
>few|16|TRBV7-6
CASSPQASGVADTQYF
>few|17|TRBV6-2/TRBV6-3
CASSYSPGQGLNSPLHF
>NA|15|TRBV20-1
CSAEGLALRYNEQFF
>NA|14|TRBV5-5
CASSLGFSGNTIYF
>NA|15|TRBV3-1
CASSRRDYYSYEQYF
>NA|16|TRBV5-8
CASSLAGGGRQNEQFF
>few|13|TRBV29-1
CSVATGFQETQYF
>few|21|TRBV4-1
CASSQEAEVVIPYSGTDAQYF
>NA|15|TRBV7-9
CASSPQQGRGTEAFF
>few|13|TRBV2
CASSGQGPGELFF
>few|16|TRBV9
CASSAMTSVGQETQYF
>few|15|TRBV7-6
CASSLISGRYNEQFF
>NA|21|TRBV4-1
CASSQLPHSGTSGKGRETQYF
>NA|13|TRBV14
CASSQVGAGELFF
>NA|16|TRBV10-3
CAISEKDRLKGNEQFF
>NA|17|TRBV7-8
CASSLVLAGVNTGELFF
>few|13|TRBV6-5
CASSYSIKGGQYF
>NA|12|TRBV29-1
CSVARYPQEMFF
>few|14|TRBV20-1
CSAGTSGGTDTQYF
>few|16|TRBV5-1
CASSRTGTPANEKLFF
>NA|15|TRBV19
CASRRGTSGANVLTF
>NA|15|TRBV12-3/TRBV12-4
CASRSYGGGRTEAFF
>many|17|TRBV12-3/TRBV12-4
CASSLLRGRDGANVLTF
>once|12|TRBV10-2
CATHGGQGGYTF
>NA|12|TRBV12-3/TRBV12-4
CASSFYPTQLFF
>few|13|TRBV12-3/TRBV12-4
CASRDTSNQPQHF
>few|15|TRBV12-3/TRBV12-4
CASSPGQGANEKLFF
>NA|13|TRBV20-1
CSATGVGTDTQYF
>NA|15|TRBV6-1
CASSRDLANTGELFF
>few|13|TRBV7-9
CADSPTNTGELFF
>few|15|TRBV12-3/TRBV12-4
CASSFPTGPTDTQYF
>few|15|TRBV4-1
CASSQFGREMSPLHF
>many|12|TRBV5-1
CASSLTRNEQFF
>few|13|TRBV20-1
CSAGSREYNEQFF
>NA|16|TRBV20-1
CSARETGGPWSTEAFF
>NA|14|TRBV28
CASRGQGKRDEQFF
>few|13|TRBV4-1
CASSTAYQETQYF
>NA|16|TRBV7-9
CASRYFGRNSDNEQFF
>NA|13|TRBV6-1
CASSTPVGQTQYF